The TCR beta chain described here comes from a study of regulatory T cells in long-lasting Graves disease. Combining iRepertoire HTBI primers with Arm-PCR of CDR3 regions, the authors built TCR beta libraries. TCRdb redid the calling of the multiplex PCR reads with MiXCR, one entry per CDR3 protein. The sample includes about 440,000 distinct CDR3 sequences, over 15% of them seen just once. This CDR3 spans 16 amino acids. J lost 6 bases, V lost 4 bases, and 10 bases had no gene match. Germline values: CDR1 ENHRY, CDR2 SYGVKD. The time point was: newly diagnosed GD, antithyroid drugs for less than 3 months. PBMCs provided the RNA from which the TCR library was made. Separately, the same data were catalogued under a study of T cells in Graves' hyperthyroidism and ophthalmopathy. From that study: Uncontrolled infection, other autoimmune disease, pregnancy or lactation led to exclusion.

The chain couples TRBV10-3 to TRBJ2-7; 12 nucleotides match TRBD2. This TCR derives from a woman aged 25-40 years with Graves disease. Here the sequenced sample was peripheral blood mononuclear cells (PBMCs), taken at new diagnosis, from a patient treated with antithyroid drugs. CDR3 in amino acids: CAISGGLAGNQGEQYF. As DNA, the CDR3 is TGTGCCATCAGTGGAGGACTAGCGGGAAATCAGGGCGAGCAGTACTTC.